This entry features one T cell receptor (beta chain) sequence. Sequencing of TCRB used Survey level resolution. Sequenced by immunoSEQ multiplex PCR; TCRdb stores in-frame clones only, minus some. The sample lists 9,500 to 10,000 clones; under 90% were seen once. Germline assignment: CDR1 SQVTM and CDR2 ANQGSEA. Trimming took 6 bases from V and 2 from J, leaving 8 bases between them. The CDR3 contains 12 residues. This specimen comes from a study of follicular helper T cells after annual influenza vaccination. About the study: Sampling occurred days 0, 7 and 28 after each influenza vaccination.

Time point meaning: 2014-2015 season, 7 days after vaccination. Excluded were substance abuse, HIV/AIDS, active cancer, immunomodulatory drugs and active illness. The clonotype was recovered from an adult who received the influenza vaccine. This chain connects TRBV29-1 to TRBJ1-5, with D possibly matching TRBD1 (6 bases). The material was CXCR5- memory CD4+ T cells sorted from blood, obtained 7 days after influenza vaccination. CDR3 loop: CSVRQGNQPQHF. CDR3 in DNA: TGCAGCGTGAGACAGGGCAATCAGCCCCAGCATTTT.